One and the same sample provided the 25 T cell receptor beta chains below, sequenced in a study of neoadjuvant nivolumab and ipilimumab in lung cancer. Assay: immunoSEQ multiplex PCR; the TCRdb copy retains only in-frame clones and omits some. The data hold some 38,000 clones, with roughly 87% observed a single time. The input for sequencing was peripheral blood, taken before neoadjuvant nivolumab, alone or with ipilimumab. These TCRs come from an adult with non-small cell lung cancer.

The rearrangement links TRBV4-1 to TRBJ1-2; D is uncertain. V gave up 1 base and J gave up 1 base, with 16 bases separating them. CDR3 length equals 17 residues. Germline assignment: CDR1 MGHRA and CDR2 YSYEKL. For the CDR3, the DNA is TGCGCCAGCAGCCAAGCCGTTTCGCAGCGGGATAACTATGGCTACACCTTC. Its translation: CASSQAVSQRDNYGYTF.

The rearrangement joins TRBV5-6 to TRBJ1-1; perhaps TRBD1 as D (5 bases). The CDR3 extends over 13 amino acids. Trimming took 2 bases from V and 7 from J, leaving 12 bases between them. Per the germline V gene, CDR1 is SGHDT and CDR2 is YYEEEE. This chain's CDR3 is CASSFLGRGEAFF. The CDR3 region has the DNA TGTGCCAGCAGCTTTCTGGGGCGCGGTGAAGCTTTCTTT.

V and J are TRBV5-8 and TRBJ2-5, with 7 positions matching TRBD1. CDR3 length: 14 residues. Trimming removed 4 bases from V and 1 base from J; junction bases left unmatched: 4. The germline V gene encodes CDR1 SGHTS and CDR2 YDEGEE. CDR3 in DNA: TGTGCCAGCAGCATGGACAGGAGCCAAGAGACCCAGTACTTC. It is translated as CASSMDRSQETQYF. Supplemented by reference TRBV5-8 and TRBJ2-5, the full variable domain reads EAGVTQSPTHLIKTRGQQATLRCSPISGHTSVYWYQQALGLGLQFLLWYDEGEERNRGNFPPRFSGRQFPNYSSELNVNALELEDSALYLCASSMDRSQETQYFGPGTRLLVL.

A single count supports this clone. The chain links TRBV28 to TRBJ2-7; 7 bases are a match to TRBD2. The CDR3 covers 15 residues. Trimming took 2 bases from V and 5 from J; bases not matched to a gene: 9. The germline V gene encodes CDR1 MDHEN and CDR2 SYDVKM. In DNA, the CDR3 is TGTGCCAGCAGTTTAACCGCGGGAGTATTCGACGAGCAGTACTTC. Protein: CASSLTAGVFDEQYF. The complete variable domain, with remaining parts taken from reference TRBV28 and TRBJ2-7, reads DVKVTQSSRYLVKRTGEKVFLECVQDMDHENMFWYRQDPGLGLRLIYFSYDVKMKEKGDIPEGYSVSREKKERFSLILESASTNQTSMYLCASSLTAGVFDEQYFGPGTRLTVT.

The rearrangement links TRBV7-2 to TRBJ2-1; 9 bases agree with TRBD2. The germline gives CDR1 SGHTA, CDR2 FQGNSA. V gave up 2 bases and J gave up 7 bases; unmatched junction bases: 9. This CDR3 is 16 amino acids long. CDR3 sequence reads: CASSLWGSGSSNEQFF. The CDR3 DNA reads TGTGCCAGCAGCTTATGGGGTAGCGGGAGTTCGAATGAGCAGTTCTTC. The whole variable domain, remainder taken from reference TRBV7-2 and TRBJ2-1, is GAGVSQSPSNKVTEKGKDVELRCDPISGHTALYWYRQSLGQGLEFLIYFQGNSAPDKSGLPSDRFSAERTGGSVSTLTIQRTQQEDSAVYLCASSLWGSGSSNEQFFGPGTRLTVL.

This sequence joins TRBV30 and TRBJ1-3, with D unclear. Germline CDR1 reads GTSNPN; CDR2 reads SVGIG (reference sequence). The V end lost 4 bases, the J end lost 2 bases, and 9 bases lay between the germline ends. The CDR3 runs 13 residues. The CDR3 DNA reads TGTGCCTGGACTCTCGGGGCTGGAAACACCATATATTTT. Encoded protein: CAWTLGAGNTIYF.

This chain joins TRBV6-5 and TRBJ2-7; 11 bases are a match to TRBD2. V was clipped by 6 bases and J by 6 bases; unmatched bases: 10. CDR3 length: 15 amino acids. Germline assignment: CDR1 MNHEY and CDR2 SVGAGI. CDR3 region: CASSGLLAGGSEQYF. As DNA, the CDR3 is TGTGCCAGCAGCGGTCTTTTAGCGGGAGGGAGCGAGCAGTACTTC.

This clone came up once. This chain connects TRBV5-4 to TRBJ2-1, with TRBD2 matching over 7 bases. CDR3 length: 16 amino acids. V was clipped by 4 bases and J by 5 bases; unmatched bases: 12. CDR1 and CDR2 (germline): SGHNT, YYREEE (reference sequence). The CDR3: CASSMPRGGGNNEQFF. The CDR3 nucleotides are TGTGCCAGCAGCATGCCCCGTGGGGGAGGGAACAATGAGCAGTTCTTC.

The gene calls are TRBV5-6 and TRBJ2-7; the match to TRBD1 covers 7 bases. The CDR3 sequence is 13 residues long. The J segment lost 2 bases and the V segment lost 5 bases, leaving 4 bases of the junction unmatched. The germline V gene has CDR1 SGHDT and CDR2 YYEEEE. Written as DNA, the CDR3 is TGTGCCAGCAGATGGACAGGCACCTACGAGCAGTACTTC. Amino acid sequence: CASRWTGTYEQYF.

This sequence joins TRBV7-9 and TRBJ1-1; a weak D match, TRBD1 (6 bases). V lost 2 bases and J lost 1, with 11 bases in between. This CDR3 comprises 15 residues. In germline, CDR1 is SEHNR, CDR2 FQNEAQ (reference sequence). This chain's CDR3 is CASSLQPDRNTEAFF. Here the CDR3 DNA reads TGTGCCAGCAGCTTACAACCGGACAGGAACACTGAAGCTTTCTTT.

The V call is TRBV4-3, the J call TRBJ2-7; 7 bases fit TRBD1. Germline V gene lookup returns CDR1 LGHNA and CDR2 YSLEER. The CDR3 runs 16 residues. Unmatched junction bases numbered 9, after V lost 3 bases and J lost 1 base. The CDR3 is CASSQASGQPSYEQYF. In DNA form, the CDR3 reads TGCGCCAGCAGCCAGGCCTCGGGACAGCCGTCCTACGAGCAGTACTTC.

The chain is built from TRBV18 and TRBJ2-7, with D possibly being TRBD2 (5 bases). Germline values: CDR1 KGHSH, CDR2 LQKENI. V was trimmed by 6 bases and J by 3 bases, leaving 15 bases between them. CDR3 length: 14 amino acids. The CDR3 protein is CASSPASRLYEQYF. The CDR3 region has the DNA TGTGCCAGCTCCCCCGCTAGCAGACTCTACGAGCAGTACTTC.

The rearrangement uses TRBV5-1 and TRBJ2-7; D remains ambiguous. CDR3 size: 17 residues. With 0 bases removed from V and 0 bases from J, the gap between germline ends came to 16 bases. Looked up from germline, CDR1 is SGHRS and CDR2 is YFSETQ. The CDR3, as DNA: TGCGCCAGCAGCTTGGCCTTAGTCACAGATAACTCCTACGAGCAGTACTTC. Its translation is CASSLALVTDNSYEQYF. The full variable domain, rest sourced from reference TRBV5-1 and TRBJ2-7, is KAGVTQTPRYLIKTRGQQVTLSCSPISGHRSVSWYQQTPGQGLQFLFEYFSETQRNKGNFPGRFSGRQFSNSRSEMNVSTLELGDSALYLCASSLALVTDNSYEQYFGPGTRLTVT.

The chain links TRBV7-9 to TRBJ2-3, with a possible D match to TRBD1 (5 bases). V lost 4 bases and J lost 0, with 11 bases in between. Germline V CDR1 and CDR2: SEHNR, FQNEAQ (reference sequence). This CDR3 is built from 15 residues. CDR3 DNA sequence: TGTGCCAGCAGCTCCGACAGCCCTAGCACAGATACGCAGTATTTT. It is translated as CASSSDSPSTDTQYF.

This clone was recorded once. V is TRBV11-2 and J is TRBJ2-7, with 8 bases lining up with TRBD2. The CDR3 is made up of 14 amino acids. Germline assignment: CDR1 SGHAT and CDR2 FQNNGV. V shed 1 base, J shed 4 bases, and the junction held 3 bases outside the gene matches. CDR3 residues: CASSLVGLAYEQYF. DNA for the CDR3: TGTGCCAGCAGCTTAGTAGGACTAGCTTACGAGCAGTACTTC.

The genes are TRBV10-1 and TRBJ2-3; the match to TRBD2 covers 16 bases. The CDR3 is 17 residues long. CDR1 and CDR2 (germline): WNHNN, SYGVQD (reference sequence). The V and J ends lost 0 bases and 4 bases, in that order; junction bases with no gene match: 1. CDR3 coding DNA: TGCGCCAGCAGTGAGTCGGGGACTAGCGGGAGGGCAGATACGCAGTATTTT. Protein product: CASSESGTSGRADTQYF.

The chain has TRBV4-3 and TRBJ1-4; the D is unclear. V lost 0 bases to trimming and J lost 0 bases, with 5 bases between them. Germline CDR1 reads LGHNA; CDR2 reads YSLEER. The CDR3 has 15 residues. Here the CDR3 DNA reads TGCGCCAGCAGCCAAGATAGTGCAACTAATGAAAAACTGTTTTTT. Translating it yields CASSQDSATNEKLFF.

V usage is TRBV4-1 and J usage is TRBJ2-2; no reliable D call. Germline CDR1 and CDR2: MGHRA and YSYEKL. Trimming removed 1 base at V and 3 bases at J, with 6 bases between. The CDR3 consists of 14 residues. The CDR3 protein is CASSQGSDTGELFF. Here the CDR3 DNA reads TGCGCCAGCAGCCAAGGCTCAGACACCGGGGAGCTGTTTTTT.

This clone was seen once. This chain connects TRBV19 to TRBJ2-1, with 10 nucleotides matching TRBD2. CDR1 and CDR2 (germline): LNHDA, SQIVND (reference sequence). Unmatched junction bases numbered 12, after V lost 4 bases and J lost 0 bases. The CDR3 has 19 residues. The CDR3 sequence: CASSTPALAGAHSYNEQFF. CDR3 coding DNA: TGTGCCAGTAGTACCCCAGCCCTAGCGGGGGCCCACTCCTACAATGAGCAGTTCTTC.

The V and J genes are TRBV7-9 and TRBJ2-5; D call uncertain. The V end was cut by 1 base, the J end by 5 bases, with 5 bases between. The CDR3 spans 12 residues. In germline, CDR1 is SEHNR, CDR2 FQNEAQ (reference sequence). The CDR3 region is CASSLEVETQYF. Written as DNA, the CDR3 is TGTGCCAGCAGCTTAGAAGTGGAGACCCAGTACTTC.

The V call is TRBV5-4, the J call TRBJ2-1; 12 bases agree with TRBD2. J lost 5 bases, V lost 5 bases, and 5 bases had no gene match. The length of the CDR3 is 15 residues. Germline assignment: CDR1 SGHNT and CDR2 YYREEE (reference sequence). As DNA, the CDR3 is TGTGCCAGCAGAAATTGGACTAGCGGGAACAATGAGCAGTTCTTC. Translation gives CASRNWTSGNNEQFF.

This chain uses TRBV6-5 with TRBJ1-1; D perhaps matches TRBD1 (5 bases). CDR1 is MNHEY and CDR2 is SVGAGI in the germline V gene. The CDR3 sequence is 13 residues long. V was clipped by 4 bases and J by 8 bases, with 14 bases between them. CDR3 sequence: CASSSHGADEAFF. DNA of the CDR3: TGTGCCAGCAGTTCCCACGGGGCAGACGAAGCTTTCTTT.

The chain carries TRBV5-4 and TRBJ2-4; no definite D call. The CDR3 sequence is 17 residues long. In germline, CDR1 is SGHNT, CDR2 YYREEE (reference sequence). V dropped 0 bases and J dropped 6 bases, with 19 bases sitting between them. CDR3 nucleotides: TGTGCCAGCAGCTTGGGGGCAGCTCCAAACTTGGGAAACATTCAGTACTTC. Its protein product is CASSLGAAPNLGNIQYF.

The V and J genes are TRBV6-5 and TRBJ2-1, with D possibly being TRBD2 (5 bases). CDR3 length: 16 residues. Germline CDR1 MNHEY, CDR2 SVGAGI. V lost 0 bases to trimming and J lost 0 bases, with 9 bases between them. The CDR3 DNA follows: TGTGCCAGCAGTTACTCGGGAACTAGCTCCTACAATGAGCAGTTCTTC. This gives the protein CASSYSGTSSYNEQFF.

The V and J genes are TRBV27 and TRBJ2-7; D remains unclear. This CDR3 has 11 amino acids. CDR1 is MNHEY, CDR2 SMNVEV, per germline (reference sequence). V lost 3 bases to trimming and J lost 2 bases, with 2 bases between them. CDR3 region: CASSFPYEQYF. CDR3 nucleotide sequence: TGTGCCAGCAGTTTTCCCTACGAGCAGTACTTC.